These 3 T cell receptor beta chains were all obtained from the same sample, sequenced in a study of blood T cells in healthy people across ages. The use of a sample-barcoded 5' primer and a J-beta primer mix characterized a second PCR of about 7 to 12 cycles. TCRdb independently ran MiXCR on the 5' RACE reads; one entry per CDR3 protein. The sample holds some 860,000 distinct CDR3 sequences, approximately 53% seen once. The sequenced sample consisted of blood. These receptors were obtained from a man aged 40-55 years in good health.

The chain links TRBV12-3 or TRBV12-4 to TRBJ1-2; tentative D call: TRBD1 (5 bases). V was clipped by 3 bases and J by 8 bases, with 25 bases between them. The CDR3 sequence is 17 residues long. The CDR3 region is CASSFLGWGVRVYGYTF. The CDR3 DNA reads as TGTGCCAGCAGTTTTTTGGGATGGGGGGTCAGGGTATACGGCTACACCTTC.

This rearrangement joins TRBV27 to TRBJ2-3; 9 bases are shared with TRBD2. V lost 4 bases and J lost 6; bases outside the gene matches: 5. Germline-derived CDR1 and CDR2 are MNHEY and SMNVEV (reference sequence). The CDR3 has 14 amino acids. CDR3 region: CASSSAGGEDTQYF. CDR3 DNA: TGTGCCAGCAGTTCCGCGGGAGGGGAGGATACGCAGTATTTT.

This clonotype was found once. This chain connects TRBV7-2 to TRBJ1-2, with 10 positions matching TRBD1. This CDR3 comprises 15 residues. Looked up from germline, CDR1 is SGHTA and CDR2 is FQGNSA. With V trimmed by 1 base and J by 3 bases, 2 bases remained unmatched. The CDR3: CASSLGDRGHYGYTF. The CDR3 bases are TGTGCCAGCAGCTTAGGGGACAGGGGTCACTATGGCTACACCTTC.